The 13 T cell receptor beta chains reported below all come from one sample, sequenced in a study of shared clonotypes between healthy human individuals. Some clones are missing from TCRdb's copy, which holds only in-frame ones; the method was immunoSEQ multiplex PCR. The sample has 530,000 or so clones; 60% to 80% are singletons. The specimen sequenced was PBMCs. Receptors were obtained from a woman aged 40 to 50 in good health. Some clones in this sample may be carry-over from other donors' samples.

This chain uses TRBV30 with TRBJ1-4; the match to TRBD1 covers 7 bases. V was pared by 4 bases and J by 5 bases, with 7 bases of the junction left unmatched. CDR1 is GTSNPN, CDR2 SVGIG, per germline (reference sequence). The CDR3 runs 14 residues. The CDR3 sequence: CAWNGRGDNEKLFF. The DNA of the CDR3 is TGTGCCTGGAATGGCAGGGGGGACAATGAAAAACTGTTTTTT. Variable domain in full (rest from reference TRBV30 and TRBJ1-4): SQTIHQWPATLVQPVGSPLSLECTVEGTSNPNLYWYRQAAGRGLQLLFYSVGIGQISSEVPQNLSASRPQDRQFILSSKKLLLSDSGFYLCAWNGRGDNEKLFFGSGTQLSVL.

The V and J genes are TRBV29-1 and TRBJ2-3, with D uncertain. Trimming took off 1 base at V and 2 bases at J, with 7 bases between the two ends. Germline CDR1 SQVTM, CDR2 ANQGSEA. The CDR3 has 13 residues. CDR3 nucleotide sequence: TGCAGCGTTGAAGTGGGCTTCACAGATACGCAGTATTTT. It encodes CSVEVGFTDTQYF.

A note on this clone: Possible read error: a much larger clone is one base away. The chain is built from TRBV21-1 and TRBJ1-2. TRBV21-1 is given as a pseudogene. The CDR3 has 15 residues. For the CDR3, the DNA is TGTGCCAGCAGACACCTGGGACGGGCAATCTATGGCTACACCTTC. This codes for CASRHLGRAIYGYTF.

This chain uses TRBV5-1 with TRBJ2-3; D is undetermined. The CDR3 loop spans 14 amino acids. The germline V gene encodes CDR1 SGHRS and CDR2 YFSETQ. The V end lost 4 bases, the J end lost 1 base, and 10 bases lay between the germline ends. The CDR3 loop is CASSLDTRTDTQYF. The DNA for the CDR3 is TGCGCCAGCAGCCTTGACACGCGCACAGATACGCAGTATTTT.

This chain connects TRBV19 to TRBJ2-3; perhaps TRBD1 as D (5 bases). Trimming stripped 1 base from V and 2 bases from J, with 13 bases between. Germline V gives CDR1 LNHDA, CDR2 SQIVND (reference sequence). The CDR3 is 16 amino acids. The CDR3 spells CASSIGYQGATDTQYF. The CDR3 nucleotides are TGTGCCAGTAGTATAGGGTACCAGGGCGCCACAGATACGCAGTATTTT.

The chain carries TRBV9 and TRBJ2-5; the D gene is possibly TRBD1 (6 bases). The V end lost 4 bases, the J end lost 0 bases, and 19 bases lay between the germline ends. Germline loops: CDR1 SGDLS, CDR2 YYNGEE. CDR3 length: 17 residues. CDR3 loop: CASSPPWGQPYQETQYF. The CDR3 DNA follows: TGTGCCAGCAGCCCCCCGTGGGGACAACCGTACCAAGAGACCCAGTACTTC.

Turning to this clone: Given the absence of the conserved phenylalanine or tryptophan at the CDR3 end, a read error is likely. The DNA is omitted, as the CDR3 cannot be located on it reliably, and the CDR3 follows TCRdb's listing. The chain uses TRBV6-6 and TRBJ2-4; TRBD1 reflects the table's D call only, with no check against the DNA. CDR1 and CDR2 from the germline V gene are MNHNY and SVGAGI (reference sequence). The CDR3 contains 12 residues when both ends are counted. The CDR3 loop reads CASSPTGQGTIL.

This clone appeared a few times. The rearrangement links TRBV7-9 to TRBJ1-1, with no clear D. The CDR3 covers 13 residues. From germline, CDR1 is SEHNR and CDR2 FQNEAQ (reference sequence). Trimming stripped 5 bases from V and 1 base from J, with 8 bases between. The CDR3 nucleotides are TGTGCCAGCAGCACGGGAGCGAACACTGAAGCTTTCTTT. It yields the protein CASSTGANTEAFF.

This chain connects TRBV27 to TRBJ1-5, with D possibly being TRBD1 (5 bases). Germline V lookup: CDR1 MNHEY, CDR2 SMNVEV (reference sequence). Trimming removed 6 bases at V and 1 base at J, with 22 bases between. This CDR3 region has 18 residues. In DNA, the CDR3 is TGTGCCAGCAGGGCTGGGGGGGGGATGGGAAACAGCAATCAGCCCCAGCATTTT. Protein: CASRAGGGMGNSNQPQHF.

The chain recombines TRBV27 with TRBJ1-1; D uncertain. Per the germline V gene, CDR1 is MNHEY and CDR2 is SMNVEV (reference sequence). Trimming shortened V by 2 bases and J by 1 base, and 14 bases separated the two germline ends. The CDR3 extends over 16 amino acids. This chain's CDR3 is CASSLEGRRWNTEAFF. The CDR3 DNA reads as TGTGCCAGCAGTTTAGAGGGTCGTCGGTGGAACACTGAAGCTTTCTTT.

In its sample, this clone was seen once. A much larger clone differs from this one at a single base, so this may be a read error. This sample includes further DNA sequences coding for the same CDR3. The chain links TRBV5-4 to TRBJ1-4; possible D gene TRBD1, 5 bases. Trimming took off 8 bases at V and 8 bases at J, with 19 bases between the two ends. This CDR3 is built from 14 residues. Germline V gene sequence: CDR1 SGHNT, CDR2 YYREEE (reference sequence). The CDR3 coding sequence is TGTGCCAGTAGCCTTGCAGGGACCACAGAAAAACTGTTTTTT. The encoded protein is CASSLAGTTEKLFF.

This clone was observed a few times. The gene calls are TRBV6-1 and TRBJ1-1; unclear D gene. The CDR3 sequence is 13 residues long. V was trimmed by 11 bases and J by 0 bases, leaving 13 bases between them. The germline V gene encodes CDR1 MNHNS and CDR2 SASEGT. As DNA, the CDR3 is TGTGCCCTAGTGGGCCGGGTGAACACTGAAGCTTTCTTT. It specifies CALVGRVNTEAFF.

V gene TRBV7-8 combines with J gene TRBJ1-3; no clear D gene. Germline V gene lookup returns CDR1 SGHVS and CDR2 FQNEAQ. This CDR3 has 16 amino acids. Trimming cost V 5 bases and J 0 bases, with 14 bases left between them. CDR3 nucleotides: TGTGCCAGCAGCGGCCGGGGATCGCGCTCTGGAAACACCATATATTTT. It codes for CASSGRGSRSGNTIYF. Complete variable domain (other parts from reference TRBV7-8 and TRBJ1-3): GAGVSQSPRYKVAKRGQDVALRCDPISGHVSLFWYQQALGQGPEFLTYFQNEAQLDKSGLPSDRFFAERPEGSVSTLKIQRTQQEDSAVYLCASSGRGSRSGNTIYFGEGSWLTVV.